Listed below are T cell receptor beta chains from one sample, sequenced in a study of blood T cell repertoires in COVID-19. Assay used: immunoSEQ multiplex PCR; TCRdb lists only in-frame clones, some missing. Here the sample spans roughly 180,000 clones, around 74% being singletons. Sample: peripheral blood. These receptor sequences come from a woman aged 55 to 70 with COVID-19, enrolled during active disease. Each CDR3 is given with its conserved first and last residue. The D gene is left open where the match is weak. Clone sizes are given selectively: once, few, many, or a class where the clone is expanded.

clone size: NA; D gene: NA; V gene: TRBV7-3; J gene: TRBJ2-2; CDR3 DNA: TGTGCCAGCAGCTTCGGGAAGAACACCGGGGAGCTGTTTTTT; CDR3 protein: CASSFGKNTGELFF
clone size: NA; D gene: TRBD1; V gene: TRBV6-2/TRBV6-3; J gene: TRBJ2-1; CDR3 DNA: TGTGCCAGCAGTGAGACCTCCGGGACAGGAGGGAACAATGAGCAGTTCTTC; CDR3 protein: CASSETSGTGGNNEQFF
clone size: NA; D gene: NA; V gene: TRBV6-5; J gene: TRBJ1-1; CDR3 DNA: TGTGCCAGCAGTTACTCGAGAAACACTGAAGCTTTCTTT; CDR3 protein: CASSYSRNTEAFF
clone size: once; D gene: NA; V gene: TRBV27; J gene: TRBJ1-5; CDR3 DNA: TGTGCCAGCAGTGCCTTGACGGGGGGTAGCAATCAGCCCCAGCATTTT; CDR3 protein: CASSALTGGSNQPQHF
clone size: NA; D gene: NA; V gene: TRBV27; J gene: TRBJ2-7; CDR3 DNA: NA; CDR3 protein: CASSPFFGGGTSGRSEYF
clone size: NA; D gene: NA; V gene: TRBV5-1; J gene: TRBJ2-5; CDR3 DNA: TGCGCCAGCAGCTTGGCCGCGGAGCCCCGAGAGACCCAGTACTTC; CDR3 protein: CASSLAAEPRETQYF
clone size: NA; D gene: NA; V gene: TRBV7-2; J gene: TRBJ1-4; CDR3 DNA: TGTGCCAGCAGCTTCCAGGCGGGCACTAATGAAAAACTGTTTTTT; CDR3 protein: CASSFQAGTNEKLFF
clone size: NA; D gene: TRBD1; V gene: TRBV19; J gene: TRBJ1-1; CDR3 DNA: TGTGCCAGTAGTATGGGGACAGGGGGCGGTGGGACTGAAGCTTTCTTT; CDR3 protein: CASSMGTGGGGTEAFF
clone size: NA; D gene: TRBD1; V gene: TRBV7-9; J gene: TRBJ1-3; CDR3 DNA: TGTGCCAGCAGCTTGGGACAGGGTATAAACACCATATATTTT; CDR3 protein: CASSLGQGINTIYF
clone size: few; D gene: NA; V gene: TRBV28; J gene: TRBJ2-1; CDR3 DNA: TGTGCCAGCGATTTACTCCGGCAAGGTTTCAGGAACCACAATGAGCAGTTCTTC; CDR3 protein: CASDLLRQGFRNHNEQFF
clone size: NA; D gene: TRBD2; V gene: TRBV27; J gene: TRBJ2-7; CDR3 DNA: TGTGCCAGCAGTCCCCTACGGACTAGCGTACCACTCCCCCTCACCGAGCAGTACTTC; CDR3 protein: CASSPLRTSVPLPLTEQYF
clone size: NA; D gene: NA; V gene: TRBV9; J gene: TRBJ2-7; CDR3 DNA: TGTGCCAGCAGCGTAGCAGGGGCGGATGTCGACGAGCAGTACTTC; CDR3 protein: CASSVAGADVDEQYF
clone size: NA; D gene: TRBD1; V gene: TRBV6-2/TRBV6-3; J gene: TRBJ1-2; CDR3 DNA: TGTGCCAGCAGTTACGCCACCGGGACAGGGGAGAGCTATGGCTACACCTTC; CDR3 protein: CASSYATGTGESYGYTF
clone size: NA; D gene: NA; V gene: TRBV7-9; J gene: TRBJ1-6; CDR3 DNA: TGTGCCAGCAGCTTACCAGGTTCTAATTCACCCCTCCACTTT; CDR3 protein: CASSLPGSNSPLHF
clone size: NA; D gene: TRBD2; V gene: TRBV6-2/TRBV6-3; J gene: TRBJ2-1; CDR3 DNA: TGTGCCAGCAGTTTCCGGAAGCGGGAGGGCCTCGACAATGAGCAGTTCTTC; CDR3 protein: CASSFRKREGLDNEQFF
clone size: NA; D gene: NA; V gene: TRBV5-4; J gene: TRBJ1-1; CDR3 DNA: TGTGCCAGCAGCTTGGGAGGTCAGGGGAAGAACACTGAAGCTTTCTTT; CDR3 protein: CASSLGGQGKNTEAFF
clone size: NA; D gene: TRBD2; V gene: TRBV14; J gene: TRBJ2-2; CDR3 DNA: TGTGCCAGCAGCCCCGAGGGAGGGGCGAACACCGGGGAGCTGTTTTTT; CDR3 protein: CASSPEGGANTGELFF
clone size: few; D gene: TRBD2; V gene: TRBV27; J gene: TRBJ2-7; CDR3 DNA: TGTGCCAGCAGGATAGGACTAGCTGCCTCCGGCGAGCAGTACTTC; CDR3 protein: CASRIGLAASGEQYF
clone size: once; D gene: NA; V gene: TRBV7-9; J gene: TRBJ2-7; CDR3 DNA: TGTGCCAGCAGCCCAGGGGAGTACGAGCAGTACTTC; CDR3 protein: CASSPGEYEQYF
clone size: NA; D gene: TRBD1; V gene: TRBV19; J gene: TRBJ2-3; CDR3 DNA: TGTGCCAGTAGTCGCAGGGGGCACACAGATACGCAGTATTTT; CDR3 protein: CASSRRGHTDTQYF
clone size: NA; D gene: NA; V gene: TRBV7-9; J gene: TRBJ2-5; CDR3 DNA: TGTGCCAGCAGTTGGGGCACGGAGACCCAGTACTTC; CDR3 protein: CASSWGTETQYF
clone size: NA; D gene: NA; V gene: TRBV19; J gene: TRBJ2-2; CDR3 DNA: TGTGCCACCTCACCCCTAGCGAACACCGGGGAGCTGTTTTTT; CDR3 protein: CATSPLANTGELFF
clone size: NA; D gene: TRBD1; V gene: TRBV5-1; J gene: TRBJ1-1; CDR3 DNA: TGCGCCAGCAGCAACGACAGGGGCTGGAACACTGAAGCTTTCTTT; CDR3 protein: CASSNDRGWNTEAFF
clone size: NA; D gene: NA; V gene: TRBV7-9; J gene: TRBJ2-1; CDR3 DNA: TGTGCCAGCAGCTTAGTGCCTAGCTCCTACAATGAGCAGTTCTTC; CDR3 protein: CASSLVPSSYNEQFF
clone size: NA; D gene: NA; V gene: TRBV19; J gene: TRBJ1-5; CDR3 DNA: TGTGCCAGTAATTTTAGCCCCGATCAGCCCCAGCATTTT; CDR3 protein: CASNFSPDQPQHF
clone size: once; D gene: NA; V gene: TRBV6-2/TRBV6-3; J gene: TRBJ1-6; CDR3 DNA: TGTGCCAGCAGTTACCCGGGGGTTTTTTCACCCCTCCACTTT; CDR3 protein: CASSYPGVFSPLHF
clone size: few; D gene: TRBD1; V gene: TRBV2; J gene: TRBJ2-3; CDR3 DNA: TGTGCCAGCAGCCGGGACAGGGGTGCAGATACGCAGTATTTT; CDR3 protein: CASSRDRGADTQYF
clone size: NA; D gene: NA; V gene: TRBV10-3; J gene: TRBJ2-1; CDR3 DNA: TGTGCCATCAGTGACTCCGGGGGCTCCTACAATGAGCAGTTCTTC; CDR3 protein: CAISDSGGSYNEQFF
clone size: NA; D gene: TRBD1; V gene: TRBV4-2; J gene: TRBJ1-5; CDR3 DNA: TGTGCCAGCAGCTTTTCCGGGACAGGGTCCTATCAGCCCCAGCATTTT; CDR3 protein: CASSFSGTGSYQPQHF
clone size: many; D gene: TRBD2; V gene: TRBV4-2; J gene: TRBJ2-7; CDR3 DNA: TGTGCCAGCAGCCAAGTGACAGGGATGAGCGGGAGGGCCTACGAGCAGTACTTC; CDR3 protein: CASSQVTGMSGRAYEQYF
clone size: NA; D gene: TRBD1; V gene: TRBV19; J gene: TRBJ1-1; CDR3 DNA: TGTGCCAGTACCCAAGACAGGGGGAAGGGTGAAGCTTTCTTT; CDR3 protein: CASTQDRGKGEAFF
clone size: NA; D gene: TRBD1; V gene: TRBV19; J gene: TRBJ1-2; CDR3 DNA: TGTGCCAGTAGTATACACAAAAACCGACAGGGGTATGGCTACACCTTC; CDR3 protein: CASSIHKNRQGYGYTF
clone size: few; D gene: NA; V gene: TRBV7-2; J gene: TRBJ1-2; CDR3 DNA: TGTGCCAGCACCCTGGGATCAGGGGTTTACTATGGCTACACCTTC; CDR3 protein: CASTLGSGVYYGYTF
clone size: NA; D gene: NA; V gene: TRBV7-6; J gene: TRBJ2-7; CDR3 DNA: TGTGCCAGCAGCTTAGTTGGCGGCGGGAAAGCCTACGAGCAGTACTTC; CDR3 protein: CASSLVGGGKAYEQYF
clone size: NA; D gene: NA; V gene: TRBV10-1; J gene: TRBJ2-3; CDR3 DNA: TGCGCCAGCAGTGAGTCAGGAGGGGGGGCAGATACGCAGTATTTT; CDR3 protein: CASSESGGGADTQYF
clone size: NA; D gene: TRBD2; V gene: TRBV7-2; J gene: TRBJ2-1; CDR3 DNA: TGTGCCAGCAGCTTAGCGGGAGGGCTAGCGGCGCTCCCCAATGAGCAGTTCTTC; CDR3 protein: CASSLAGGLAALPNEQFF
clone size: NA; D gene: TRBD2; V gene: TRBV9; J gene: TRBJ2-1; CDR3 DNA: TGTGCCAGCAGCAAAACTAGCGGCTACTACAATGAGCAGTTCTTC; CDR3 protein: CASSKTSGYYNEQFF
clone size: NA; D gene: TRBD2; V gene: TRBV5-1; J gene: TRBJ2-2; CDR3 DNA: TGCGCCAGCAGCTCGGCAGGACTAGCGGTGACGAGGGCCGGGGAGCTGTTTTTT; CDR3 protein: CASSSAGLAVTRAGELFF
clone size: once; D gene: NA; V gene: TRBV2; J gene: TRBJ2-3; CDR3 DNA: TGTGCCAGCAAATCCGGCGGGGTCAGCACAGATACGCAGTATTTT; CDR3 protein: CASKSGGVSTDTQYF
clone size: NA; D gene: NA; V gene: TRBV6-4; J gene: TRBJ1-2; CDR3 DNA: TGTGCCAGCAGCCACAGGGATGCTGGCTACACCTTC; CDR3 protein: CASSHRDAGYTF
clone size: few; D gene: NA; V gene: TRBV19; J gene: TRBJ2-5; CDR3 DNA: TGTGCCAGCCGACTCCGAGACTTACCGAGTGAGACCCAGTACTTC; CDR3 protein: CASRLRDLPSETQYF
clone size: few; D gene: TRBD1; V gene: TRBV30; J gene: TRBJ1-2; CDR3 DNA: TGTGCCTGGAGTGCATCTGACAGGGGGCGCTTTGGCTACACCTTC; CDR3 protein: CAWSASDRGRFGYTF
clone size: NA; D gene: TRBD2; V gene: TRBV7-8; J gene: TRBJ2-1; CDR3 DNA: TGTGCCAGTCACGGGCAGGGAGGGTACAATGAGCAGTTCTTC; CDR3 protein: CASHGQGGYNEQFF
clone size: NA; D gene: NA; V gene: TRBV27; J gene: TRBJ1-1; CDR3 DNA: TGTGCCAGCAGTTTAAGAGGGAACACTGAAGCTTTCTTT; CDR3 protein: CASSLRGNTEAFF
clone size: NA; D gene: NA; V gene: TRBV6-5; J gene: TRBJ2-3; CDR3 DNA: TGTGCATCCGGGATGACCACGCAGTATTTT; CDR3 protein: CASGMTTQYF
clone size: NA; D gene: TRBD1; V gene: TRBV19; J gene: TRBJ1-2; CDR3 DNA: TGTGCCAGTAGTATCGCCGTTGGGACAGCCCGCAATGGCTACACCTTC; CDR3 protein: CASSIAVGTARNGYTF
clone size: NA; D gene: TRBD1; V gene: TRBV19; J gene: TRBJ1-1; CDR3 DNA: TGTGCCAGTAGTATTGGTAGACAGGGCGCTGAAGCTTTCTTT; CDR3 protein: CASSIGRQGAEAFF
clone size: NA; D gene: NA; V gene: TRBV28; J gene: TRBJ2-7; CDR3 DNA: TGTGCCAGTGTCTCGCGTGCCTACGAGCAGTACTTC; CDR3 protein: CASVSRAYEQYF
clone size: NA; D gene: TRBD2; V gene: TRBV7-2; J gene: TRBJ2-3; CDR3 DNA: TGTGCCAGCAGCTTCAGCGGGAGCTTAGATACGCAGTATTTT; CDR3 protein: CASSFSGSLDTQYF
clone size: NA; D gene: NA; V gene: TRBV10-3; J gene: TRBJ2-6; CDR3 DNA: TGTGCCATTGCACAGCCCTCCTCTGGGGCCAACGTCCTGACTTTC; CDR3 protein: CAIAQPSSGANVLTF
clone size: NA; D gene: NA; V gene: TRBV5-1; J gene: TRBJ2-7; CDR3 DNA: TGCGCCAGCAGTCGCATGCCGGGGACCTACGAGCAGTACTTC; CDR3 protein: CASSRMPGTYEQYF
clone size: NA; D gene: TRBD2; V gene: TRBV28; J gene: TRBJ2-4; CDR3 DNA: TGTGCCAGCAGTTTCGGATCCGGGGGGGCCTCCAAAAACATTCAGTACTTC; CDR3 protein: CASSFGSGGASKNIQYF
clone size: few; D gene: TRBD2; V gene: TRBV5-6; J gene: TRBJ2-5; CDR3 DNA: TGTGCCAGCAGCCGACTAGCGGGGGGCGAGACCCAGTACTTC; CDR3 protein: CASSRLAGGETQYF
clone size: NA; D gene: TRBD1; V gene: TRBV6-5; J gene: TRBJ2-2; CDR3 DNA: TGTGCCAGCACCAGGGGGACCGGGGAGCTGTTTTTT; CDR3 protein: CASTRGTGELFF
clone size: NA; D gene: NA; V gene: TRBV28; J gene: TRBJ1-1; CDR3 DNA: TGTGCCAGCAGTTTTAGCCTAGACGGAACTCCTGGAGCTTTCTTT; CDR3 protein: CASSFSLDGTPGAFF
clone size: NA; D gene: TRBD1; V gene: TRBV19; J gene: TRBJ1-5; CDR3 DNA: TGTGCCACGGAGGACAGGTTGAAAAGTGTAAGCAATCAGCCCCAGCATTTT; CDR3 protein: CATEDRLKSVSNQPQHF
clone size: few; D gene: NA; V gene: TRBV11-2; J gene: TRBJ1-1; CDR3 DNA: TGTGCCAGCAGCGCAATCCAGGGTCGCGCTGAAGCTTTCTTT; CDR3 protein: CASSAIQGRAEAFF
clone size: NA; D gene: NA; V gene: TRBV29-1; J gene: TRBJ2-3; CDR3 DNA: TGCAGCGTTGAAGAGGGGCGTGTTCCAGATACGCAGTATTTT; CDR3 protein: CSVEEGRVPDTQYF
clone size: few; D gene: TRBD2; V gene: TRBV5-1; J gene: TRBJ2-1; CDR3 DNA: TGCGCCAGCAGCTCCGTTTTCAGCGGGACCAATGAGCAGTTCTTC; CDR3 protein: CASSSVFSGTNEQFF
clone size: once; D gene: TRBD2; V gene: TRBV3-1/TRBV3-2; J gene: TRBJ2-5; CDR3 DNA: TGTGCCAGCAGCCCCTTTTACGGGGGGGAGGAGACCCAGTACTTC; CDR3 protein: CASSPFYGGEETQYF